This T cell receptor beta chain was captured by sequencing in a study of cytomegalovirus exposure and HLA in healthy donors. Primers: 60 Vbeta forward and 13 Jbeta reverse. The method was immunoSEQ multiplex PCR; TCRdb's version includes in-frame clones alone and lacks a portion of them. The specimen's table records around 210,000 clones. Participants comprised healthy donors of bone marrow. The CDR3 spans 16 residues. V gave up 3 bases and J gave up 5 bases; unmatched junction bases: 11. The germline gives CDR1 SEHNR, CDR2 FQNEAQ (reference sequence). The source is a girl aged 2-10 years in good health and CMV-seropositive. Sequenced material: PBMCs. The chain carries TRBV7-9 and TRBJ2-7, with 9 bases matching TRBD1. CDR3 DNA: TGTGCCAGCAGCTTTAGGCTCGGGACAGGGCTAAACGAGCAGTACTTC. It translates to CASSFRLGTGLNEQYF.